This T cell receptor beta chain was obtained from a study of CD8+ T cells in alopecia areata. cDNA prepared by RNA extraction and subsequent reverse transcription served as the template for sequencing. Clones were read by immunoSEQ multiplex PCR, and TCRdb kept only the in-frame ones, dropping some. This sample has 4,500 to 7,000 clones, with about 71% found just once. The V segment lost 5 bases and the J segment 10 bases; nucleotides outside the gene matches: 8. Germline CDR1 SGHTA, CDR2 FQGNSA. The CDR3 sequence is 14 residues long. Treatment specified: oral pan-JAK inhibitor, 5-10 mg twice daily. Alopecia areata patients provided lesional scalp punch biopsies and peripheral blood.

The sequences come from skin, collected at week 24, from a patient treated with tofacitinib. The gene calls are TRBV7-2 and TRBJ2-1, with 10 bases aligning to TRBD2. This receptor was obtained from a human donor with alopecia areata. The CDR3 coding sequence is TGTGCCAGCAGCCTCCGGACTAGCGGAGGCGAGCAGTTCTTC. Residues: CASSLRTSGGEQFF.